The rows below give T cell receptor beta chains drawn from one sample of a study of blood T cell repertoires in COVID-19. This table comes from immunoSEQ multiplex PCR, and its TCRdb copy is limited to in-frame clones, with some not included. The sample carries approximately 210,000 clones, approximately 90% recorded once. What was sequenced was peripheral blood. The receptor set was obtained from a man aged 35 to 55 with acute or convalescent COVID-19. Both conserved end residues are part of each CDR3. The order of the fields is J gene, D gene, V gene, clone size, CDR3 protein, CDR3 DNA. A D gene is named only where the DNA matches it firmly. Size values are once, few and many counts, or a class for expanded clones, and some rows have none.

j_gene: TRBJ2-7
d_gene: TRBD2
v_gene: TRBV29-1
abundance: .
CDR3aa: CSVLTSGRAYEQYF
CDR3nt: TGCAGCGTCCTGACTAGCGGGAGGGCATACGAGCAGTACTTC

j_gene: TRBJ1-5
d_gene: .
v_gene: TRBV27
abundance: .
CDR3aa: CASSLLTALSNQPQHF
CDR3nt: TGTGCCAGCAGTTTATTGACAGCCCTTAGCAATCAGCCCCAGCATTTT

j_gene: TRBJ2-3
d_gene: TRBD2
v_gene: TRBV7-6
abundance: once
CDR3aa: CASSLASPGGGTDTQYF
CDR3nt: TGTGCCAGCAGCTTAGCCAGCCCCGGGGGGGGCACAGATACGCAGTATTTT

j_gene: TRBJ2-7
d_gene: .
v_gene: TRBV9
abundance: .
CDR3aa: CASSVGSGTSYEQYF
CDR3nt: TGTGCCAGCAGCGTAGGGTCGGGGACTTCCTACGAGCAGTACTTC

j_gene: TRBJ1-1
d_gene: TRBD1
v_gene: TRBV11-3
abundance: .
CDR3aa: CASSLGGQGNTEAFF
CDR3nt: TGTGCCAGCAGCTTAGGTGGACAGGGGAACACTGAAGCTTTCTTT

j_gene: TRBJ1-1
d_gene: TRBD1
v_gene: TRBV2
abundance: .
CDR3aa: CASRQGVMNTEAFF
CDR3nt: TGTGCCAGCAGGCAGGGGGTCATGAACACTGAAGCTTTCTTT

j_gene: TRBJ1-1
d_gene: TRBD1
v_gene: TRBV11-2
abundance: .
CDR3aa: CASSLRRGRTEAFF
CDR3nt: TGTGCCAGCAGCTTACGCAGGGGGCGGACTGAAGCTTTCTTT

j_gene: TRBJ2-7
d_gene: .
v_gene: TRBV14
abundance: .
CDR3aa: CASSLNLDEQYF
CDR3nt: TGTGCCAGCAGCCTGAACTTAGACGAGCAGTACTTC

j_gene: TRBJ2-2
d_gene: .
v_gene: TRBV30
abundance: once
CDR3aa: CAWSLTRRTGELFF
CDR3nt: TGTGCCTGGAGCCTGACTAGGCGCACCGGGGAGCTGTTTTTT

j_gene: TRBJ2-7
d_gene: TRBD1
v_gene: TRBV3-1/TRBV3-2
abundance: .
CDR3aa: CASSRLLQGEAYEQYF
CDR3nt: TGTGCCAGCAGTCGACTCCTACAGGGGGAGGCCTACGAGCAGTACTTC

j_gene: TRBJ1-2
d_gene: TRBD1
v_gene: TRBV12-3/TRBV12-4
abundance: .
CDR3aa: CASSPDRVYGYTF
CDR3nt: TGTGCCAGCAGCCCAGACAGGGTCTATGGCTACACCTTC

j_gene: TRBJ1-2
d_gene: .
v_gene: TRBV27
abundance: .
CDR3aa: CASSLSILAPGDGSYGYTF
CDR3nt: TGTGCCAGCAGTTTATCTATCCTCGCACCAGGGGACGGTAGTTATGGCTACACCTTC

j_gene: TRBJ2-7
d_gene: TRBD2
v_gene: TRBV7-6
abundance: .
CDR3aa: CASSSRDSGGFLGEQYF
CDR3nt: TGTGCCAGCAGCTCCCGGGATTCGGGGGGGTTCTTGGGCGAGCAGTACTTC

j_gene: TRBJ2-5
d_gene: .
v_gene: TRBV7-7
abundance: .
CDR3aa: CASSLSGFQETQYF
CDR3nt: TGTGCTAGCAGCTTATCCGGTTTCCAAGAGACCCAGTACTTC

j_gene: TRBJ1-1
d_gene: .
v_gene: TRBV29-1
abundance: .
CDR3aa: CSVEAQVYTEAFF
CDR3nt: TGCAGCGTTGAAGCACAGGTCTACACTGAAGCTTTCTTT

j_gene: TRBJ2-2
d_gene: .
v_gene: TRBV19
abundance: .
CDR3aa: CASSIVGGTGELFF
CDR3nt: TGTGCCAGTAGTATAGTAGGAGGTACCGGGGAGCTGTTTTTT

j_gene: TRBJ2-6
d_gene: TRBD1
v_gene: TRBV9
abundance: .
CDR3aa: CASSPRTGTTGANVLTF
CDR3nt: TGTGCCAGCAGCCCGAGGACAGGAACAACTGGGGCCAACGTCCTGACTTTC

j_gene: TRBJ1-5
d_gene: .
v_gene: TRBV19
abundance: .
CDR3aa: CASRYRAINQPQHF
CDR3nt: TGTGCCAGTAGATACAGGGCAATCAATCAGCCCCAGCATTTT